Listed here are 14 T cell receptor beta chains from one sample, sequenced in a study of cytomegalovirus exposure and HLA in healthy donors. 60 Vbeta and 13 Jbeta primers were used in PCR. Sequenced by immunoSEQ multiplex PCR; TCRdb stores in-frame clones only, minus some. The sample lists about 150,000 clones, approximately 70% occurring once. The sequencing input was PBMCs. All receptors come from a woman in her fifties or sixties in good health and CMV-seropositive.

The chain joins TRBV2 to TRBJ2-1, with a possible D match to TRBD1 (6 bases). In germline, CDR1 is SNHLY, CDR2 FYNNEI. There are 14 residues in the CDR3. V lost 6 bases and J lost 15, with 24 bases in between. As DNA, the CDR3 is TGTGCCAGCAGAGTCGAAATACAGGGTACAAGAACGTTCTTC. Translating it yields CASRVEIQGTRTFF.

V and J are TRBV28 and TRBJ2-5; 7 nucleotides align to TRBD2. The germline CDR1 and CDR2 sequences are MDHEN and SYDVKM. The CDR3 contains 16 residues. V was pared by 6 bases and J by 0 bases, with 10 bases of the junction left unmatched. The DNA for the CDR3 is TGTGCCAGCAGCTCCGGTGGGGGAGGGGACCAAGAGACCCAGTACTTC. Its translation is CASSSGGGGDQETQYF.

This chain joins TRBV7-8 and TRBJ2-7; a weak D match, TRBD2 (5 bases). The V and J ends lost 5 bases and 2 bases respectively, with 16 bases between them. CDR3 length equals 15 residues. The germline V gene has CDR1 SGHVS and CDR2 FQNEAQ. CDR3 sequence (DNA): TGTGCCAGCAGCCTCGCCGCAGCGGAGCCCTACGAGCAGTACTTC. Protein sequence: CASSLAAAEPYEQYF.

CDR3 region: CASSDNRVDAAFF. The CDR3 DNA reads TGTGCCAGCAGCGATAACAGGGTGGACGCGGCTTTCTTT. V usage is TRBV7-9 and J usage is TRBJ1-1; the D gene is possibly TRBD1 (6 bases). Trimming pared 5 bases from V and 11 bases from J, leaving 18 bases between. CDR3 length: 13 residues. Germline V gives CDR1 SEHNR, CDR2 FQNEAQ (reference sequence).

This clone was seen a handful of times. The chain couples TRBV5-6 to TRBJ2-7; D ambiguous. The CDR3 loop spans 12 amino acids. V lost 0 bases and J 3 bases, leaving 4 bases between the germline ends. The germline gives CDR1 SGHDT, CDR2 YYEEEE. The CDR3, as DNA: TGTGCCAGCAGCTTGGCCTTCTACGAGCAGTACTTC. It encodes CASSLAFYEQYF.

This clone has only one observation. This CDR3 is CASSLDSREQYF. The DNA of the CDR3 is TGTGCCAGCTCACTGGACAGTCGCGAGCAGTACTTC. The rearrangement joins TRBV18 to TRBJ2-7; TRBD1 might be the D (6 bases). The V gene lost 4 bases and the J gene lost 6 bases, with 10 bases spanning the gap. The germline V gene encodes CDR1 KGHSH and CDR2 LQKENI. This CDR3 has 12 amino acids.

This clone came up a few times. The junction departs from the called germline gene at one end, perhaps through a read error. The rearrangement uses TRBV19 and TRBJ1-1; possibly TRBD1 for D (6 bases). Germline assignment: CDR1 LNHDA and CDR2 SQIVND (reference sequence). The CDR3 totals 14 residues. The CDR3 reads CASSMNHGGPDAFF. CDR3 sequence (DNA): TGTGCCAGTAGTATGAATCACGGGGGGCCTGACGCTTTCTTT. The variable domain in full, with the rest retrieved from reference TRBV19 and TRBJ1-1, is DGGITQSPKYLFRKEGQNVTLSCEQNLNHDAMYWYRQDPGQGLRLIYYSQIVNDFQKGDIAEGYSVSREKKESFPLTVTSAQKNPTAFYLCASSMNHGGPDAFFGQGTRLTVV.

The gene calls are TRBV6-5 and TRBJ2-7; the match to TRBD1 covers 7 bases. This CDR3 contains 14 residues. J was trimmed by 0 bases and V by 7 bases; bases with no gene match: 6. Per the germline V gene, CDR1 is MNHEY and CDR2 is SVGAGI. Written as DNA, the CDR3 is TGTGCCAGCACCCCGGGACAGAGCTCCTACGAGCAGTACTTC. Amino acids: CASTPGQSSYEQYF.

The genes are TRBV6-6 and TRBJ1-1; TRBD1 aligns across 9 bases. The V segment lost 8 bases and the J segment 1 base; nucleotides outside the gene matches: 2. From germline, CDR1 is MNHNY and CDR2 SVGAGI (reference sequence). The CDR3 consists of 13 residues. CDR3 nucleotides: TGTGCCAGCTACAGGGGGCAGAACACTGAAGCTTTCTTT. It yields the protein CASYRGQNTEAFF.

The chain links TRBV11-1 to TRBJ1-1; D is unresolved. This CDR3 contains 13 residues. CDR1 and CDR2 (germline): SGHAT, FQDESV (reference sequence). V was shortened by 4 bases and J by 5 bases, with 11 bases between the two germline ends. CDR3 sequence: CASSSAPGTEAFF. For the CDR3, the DNA is TGTGCCAGCAGCTCCGCACCCGGGACTGAAGCTTTCTTT.

This rearrangement joins TRBV6-5 to TRBJ1-5; the match to TRBD1 covers 9 bases. CDR1 and CDR2 (germline): MNHEY, SVGAGI. V lost 5 bases and J lost 10; bases outside the gene matches: 9. This CDR3 has 14 residues. The CDR3 DNA reads as TGTGCCAGCAGTGCTGACAGGGGGGGGACCCCCCAGCATTTT. Its protein is CASSADRGGTPQHF.

V usage is TRBV11-2 and J usage is TRBJ1-1, with TRBD1 matching 8 bases. CDR1 SGHAT and CDR2 FQNNGV come from the germline V gene. V shed 5 bases and J 5 bases; nucleotides not matched to a gene: 7. CDR3 length: 14 residues. CDR3 sequence (DNA): TGTGCCAGCAGCAGGGACAGGTACGGGACTGAAGCTTTCTTT. Translating gives CASSRDRYGTEAFF.

This chain connects TRBV27 to TRBJ1-4; no firm D call. Deletions cut 1 base from V and 5 bases from J, with 5 bases between. Looked up from germline, CDR1 is MNHEY and CDR2 is SMNVEV (reference sequence). The CDR3 is 13 amino acids. CDR3 nucleotides: TGTGCCAGCAGTTTATGGCAGAATGAAAAACTGTTTTTT. This codes for CASSLWQNEKLFF.

This clone came up once. The chain links TRBV19 to TRBJ1-5, with 9 bases lining up with TRBD1. The CDR3 has 14 amino acids. Germline loops: CDR1 LNHDA, CDR2 SQIVND (reference sequence). V lost 3 bases, J lost 16 bases, and 13 bases stayed unmatched. The CDR3 here is CASSIGDRVTHPHF. The CDR3 region has the DNA TGTGCCAGTAGTATTGGGGACAGGGTTACTCACCCCCATTTT. The full variable domain, rest sourced from reference TRBV19 and TRBJ1-5, is DGGITQSPKYLFRKEGQNVTLSCEQNLNHDAMYWYRQDPGQGLRLIYYSQIVNDFQKGDIAEGYSVSREKKESFPLTVTSAQKNPTAFYLCASSIGDRVTHPHFGDGTRLSIL.